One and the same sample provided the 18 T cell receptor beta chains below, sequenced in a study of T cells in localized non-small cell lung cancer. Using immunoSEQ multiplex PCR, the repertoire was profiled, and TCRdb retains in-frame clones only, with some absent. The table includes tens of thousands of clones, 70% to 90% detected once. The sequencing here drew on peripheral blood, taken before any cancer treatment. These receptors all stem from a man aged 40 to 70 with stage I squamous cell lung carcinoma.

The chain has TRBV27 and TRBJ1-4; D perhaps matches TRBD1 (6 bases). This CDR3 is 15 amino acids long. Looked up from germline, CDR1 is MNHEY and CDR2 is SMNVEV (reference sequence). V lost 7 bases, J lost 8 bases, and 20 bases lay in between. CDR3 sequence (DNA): TGTGCCAGCACTCTCAGCGGGGGACAAGGGGAAAAACTGTTTTTT. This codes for CASTLSGGQGEKLFF.

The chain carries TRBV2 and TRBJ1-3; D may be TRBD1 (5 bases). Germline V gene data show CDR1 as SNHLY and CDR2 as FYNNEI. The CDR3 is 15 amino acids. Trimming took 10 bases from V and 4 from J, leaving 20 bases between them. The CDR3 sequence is CATKPGRAQGNTIYF. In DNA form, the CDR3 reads TGTGCCACCAAACCGGGCAGGGCTCAAGGAAACACCATATATTTT.

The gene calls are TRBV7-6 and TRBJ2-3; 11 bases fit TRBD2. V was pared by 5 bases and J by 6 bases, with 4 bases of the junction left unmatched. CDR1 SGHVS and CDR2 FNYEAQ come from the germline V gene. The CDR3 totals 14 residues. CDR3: CASSLIAGGDTQYF. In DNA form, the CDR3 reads TGTGCCAGCAGCCTAATAGCGGGGGGGGATACGCAGTATTTT.

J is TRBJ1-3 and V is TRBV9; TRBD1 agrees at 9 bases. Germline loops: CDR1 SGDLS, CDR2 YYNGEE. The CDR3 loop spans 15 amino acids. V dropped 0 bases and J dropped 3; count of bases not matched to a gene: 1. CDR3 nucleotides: TGTGCCAGCAGCGTAGGGGGACAGGGTGGAAACACCATATATTTT. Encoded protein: CASSVGGQGGNTIYF.

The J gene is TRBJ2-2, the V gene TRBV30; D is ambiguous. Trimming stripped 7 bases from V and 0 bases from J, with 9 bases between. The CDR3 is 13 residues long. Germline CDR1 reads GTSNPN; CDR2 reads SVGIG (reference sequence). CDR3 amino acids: CASPNPNTGELFF. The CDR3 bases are TGTGCCTCCCCCAACCCGAACACCGGGGAGCTGTTTTTT.

The CDR3 is CASSLGLAGRVNEQFF. Written as DNA, the CDR3 is TGCGCCAGCAGCTTGGGACTAGCGGGAAGGGTCAATGAGCAGTTCTTC. J is TRBJ2-1 and V is TRBV5-1; TRBD2 matches at 11 bases. This CDR3 spans 16 amino acids. Germline assignment: CDR1 SGHRS and CDR2 YFSETQ. Unmatched junction bases numbered 5, after V lost 0 bases and J lost 6 bases.

CDR3: CASSPRQGPSNTEAFF. The DNA for the CDR3 is TGTGCCAGCAGCCCTCGACAGGGGCCTTCGAACACTGAAGCTTTCTTT. The V call is TRBV7-6, the J call TRBJ1-1; 8 positions match TRBD1. CDR1 SGHVS and CDR2 FNYEAQ come from the germline V gene. There are 16 residues in the CDR3. Trimming cost V 5 bases and J 1 base; bases outside gene matches: 9.

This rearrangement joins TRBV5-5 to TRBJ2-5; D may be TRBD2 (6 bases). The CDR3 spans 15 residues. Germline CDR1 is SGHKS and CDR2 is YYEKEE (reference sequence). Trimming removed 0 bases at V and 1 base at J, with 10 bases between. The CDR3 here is CASSLEGTPQETQYF. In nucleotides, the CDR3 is TGTGCCAGCAGCTTGGAAGGGACTCCCCAAGAGACCCAGTACTTC.

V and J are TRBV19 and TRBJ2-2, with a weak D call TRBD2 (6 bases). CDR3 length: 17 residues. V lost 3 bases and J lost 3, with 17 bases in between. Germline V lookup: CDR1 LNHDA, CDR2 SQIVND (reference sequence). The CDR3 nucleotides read TGTGCCAGTAGTATCCCGGATTTTGGAGGGGACACCGGGGAGCTGTTTTTT. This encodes CASSIPDFGGDTGELFF.

The CDR3 loop reads CASSLGGGRLETQYF. The CDR3 nucleotides are TGTGCCAGCAGCTTAGGGGGCGGGAGGTTGGAGACCCAGTACTTC. The rearrangement uses TRBV7-2 and TRBJ2-5; TRBD2 agrees at 8 bases. There are 15 residues in the CDR3. Germline CDR1 SGHTA, CDR2 FQGNSA. V lost 1 base to trimming and J lost 5 bases; unmatched junction nucleotides: 6.

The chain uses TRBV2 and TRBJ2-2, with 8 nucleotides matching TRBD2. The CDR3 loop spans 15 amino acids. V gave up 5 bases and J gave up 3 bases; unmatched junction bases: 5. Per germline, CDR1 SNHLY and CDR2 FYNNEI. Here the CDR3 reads CASSLSGVDTGELFF. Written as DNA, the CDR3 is TGTGCCAGCAGTCTTAGCGGGGTGGACACCGGGGAGCTGTTTTTT.

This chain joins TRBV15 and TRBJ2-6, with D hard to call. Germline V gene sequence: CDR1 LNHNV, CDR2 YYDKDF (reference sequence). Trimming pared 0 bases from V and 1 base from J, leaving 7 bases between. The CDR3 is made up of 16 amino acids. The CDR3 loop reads CATSREGISGANVLTF. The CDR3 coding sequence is TGTGCCACCAGCAGAGAAGGCATATCTGGGGCCAACGTCCTGACTTTC.

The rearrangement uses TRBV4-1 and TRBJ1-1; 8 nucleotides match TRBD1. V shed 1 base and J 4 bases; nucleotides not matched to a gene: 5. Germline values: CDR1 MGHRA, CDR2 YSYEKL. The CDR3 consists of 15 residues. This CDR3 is CASSQAGQGFTEAFF. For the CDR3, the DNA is TGCGCCAGCAGCCAAGCCGGACAGGGCTTCACTGAAGCTTTCTTT.

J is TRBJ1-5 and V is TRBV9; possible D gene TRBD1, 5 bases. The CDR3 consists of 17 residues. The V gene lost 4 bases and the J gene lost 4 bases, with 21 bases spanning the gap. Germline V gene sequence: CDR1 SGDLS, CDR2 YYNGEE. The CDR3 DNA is TGTGCCAGCAGCCCCACCCCGGGGGGGTTAGGAAATCAGCCCCAGCATTTT. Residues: CASSPTPGGLGNQPQHF.

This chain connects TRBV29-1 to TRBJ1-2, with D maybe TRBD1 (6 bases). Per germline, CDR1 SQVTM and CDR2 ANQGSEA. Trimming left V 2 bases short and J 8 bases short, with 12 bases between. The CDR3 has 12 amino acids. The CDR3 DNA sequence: TGCAGCGTTGAAATCGCACAGGGAGGCTACACCTTC. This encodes CSVEIAQGGYTF.

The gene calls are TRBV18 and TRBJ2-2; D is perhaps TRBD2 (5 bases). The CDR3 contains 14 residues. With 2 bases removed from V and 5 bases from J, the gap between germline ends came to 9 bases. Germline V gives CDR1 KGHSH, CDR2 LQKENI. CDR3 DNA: TGTGCCAGCTCACCAAGGGAGCGGACCGGGGAGCTGTTTTTT. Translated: CASSPRERTGELFF.

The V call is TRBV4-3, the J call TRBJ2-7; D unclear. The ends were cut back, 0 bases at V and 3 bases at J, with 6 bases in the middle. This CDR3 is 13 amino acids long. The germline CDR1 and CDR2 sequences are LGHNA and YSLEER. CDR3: CASSQDLGYEQYF. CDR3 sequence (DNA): TGCGCCAGCAGCCAAGATTTAGGCTACGAGCAGTACTTC.

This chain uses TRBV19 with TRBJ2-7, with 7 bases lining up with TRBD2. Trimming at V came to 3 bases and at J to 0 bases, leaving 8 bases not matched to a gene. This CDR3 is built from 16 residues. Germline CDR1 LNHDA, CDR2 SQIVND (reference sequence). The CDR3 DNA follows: TGTGCCAGTAGTATCCGGCTAGCGGAGCTCTCCTACGAGCAGTACTTC. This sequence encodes CASSIRLAELSYEQYF.